A single sample gave rise to the 5 T cell receptor beta chains below, sequenced in a study of control samples from healthy donors and cancer patients. Produced via immunoSEQ multiplex PCR; TCRdb's table is partial and in-frame only. In the table there are nearly 200,000 clones, around 93% of which are singletons. Sequenced: blood. The receptors were gathered from a man aged 25 to 40 in good health.

CDR3 amino acids: CAWSVNTDTQYF. In DNA, the CDR3 is TGTGCCTGGAGTGTAAACACAGATACGCAGTATTTT. The J gene is TRBJ2-3, the V gene TRBV30, with unresolved D. The germline gives CDR1 GTSNPN, CDR2 SVGIG (reference sequence). The CDR3 has 12 amino acids. V shed 0 bases and J shed 2 bases, with 3 bases lying between them.

The rearrangement joins TRBV9 to TRBJ1-2, with TRBD1 matching 7 bases. The CDR3 covers 15 residues. The ends lost 4 bases at V and 0 bases at J; junction bases unmatched: 6. Germline CDR1 reads SGDLS; CDR2 reads YYNGEE. In DNA form, the CDR3 reads TGTGCCAGCAGCCGAAGAGGGGGCTCTAACTATGGCTACACCTTC. It translates to CASSRRGGSNYGYTF.

Here the CDR3 DNA reads TGTGCCAGCAGCCCGCTCACAGGGAGGAAGACTGAAGCTTTCTTT. Translation: CASSPLTGRKTEAFF. This chain joins TRBV7-9 and TRBJ1-1; D perhaps matches TRBD1 (6 bases). The CDR3 length is 15 residues. Germline CDR1 SEHNR, CDR2 FQNEAQ (reference sequence). The V end was cut by 5 bases, the J end by 5 bases, with 18 bases between.

The chain joins TRBV5-8 to TRBJ1-1; perhaps TRBD1 as D (6 bases). The CDR3 is 15 amino acids. Trimming left V 5 bases short and J 8 bases short, with 22 bases between. Germline V gene lookup returns CDR1 SGHTS and CDR2 YDEGEE. The CDR3 loop reads CASRPGWTAYGEAFF. The CDR3 DNA is TGTGCCAGCAGACCGGGCTGGACAGCCTATGGAGAAGCTTTCTTT. Based on the CDR3 plus reference TRBV5-8 and TRBJ1-1, the full variable domain is EAGVTQSPTHLIKTRGQQATLRCSPISGHTSVYWYQQALGLGLQFLLWYDEGEERNRGNFPPRFSGRQFPNYSSELNVNALELEDSALYLCASRPGWTAYGEAFFGQGTRLTVV.

This chain uses TRBV24-1 with TRBJ2-3; 7 positions agree with TRBD1. Unmatched junction bases numbered 9, after V lost 5 bases and J lost 2 bases. In germline, CDR1 is KGHDR, CDR2 SFDVKD. The CDR3 covers 16 residues. This chain's CDR3 is CATSVPRGSNTDTQYF. The CDR3, as DNA: TGTGCCACCAGTGTTCCCAGGGGGAGTAACACAGATACGCAGTATTTT.